The 27 T cell receptor beta chains presented below share a single source sample, sequenced in a study of blood T cell repertoires in COVID-19. The data were produced by immunoSEQ multiplex PCR, yet TCRdb's version contains in-frame clones alone and is incomplete. The top ten hold 1% of the sample, which has some 310,000 clones, around 87% seen once. Sequencing was carried out using peripheral blood. The origin of the receptors is a woman in her thirties or forties with COVID-19, enrolled during active disease.

In the case of this clone: At one of its ends the junction is not consistent with the germline gene, which may arise from a read error. The chain uses TRBV7-2 and TRBJ2-1; D is perhaps TRBD2 (6 bases). This CDR3 is built from 12 residues. The V gene's germline CDR1 is SGHTA and CDR2 FQGNSA. The CDR3 region has the DNA TGTGCCAGCAGCCCTCTTTCGGGAGAAGGGATCTTC. Translation: CASSPLSGEGIF. Filled out from reference TRBV7-2 and TRBJ2-1, the complete variable domain reads GAGVSQSPSNKVTEKGKDVELRCDPISGHTALYWYRQSLGQGLEFLIYFQGNSAPDKSGLPSDRFSAERTGGSVSTLTIQRTQQEDSAVYLCASSPLSGEGIFGPGTRLTVL.

J is TRBJ2-5 and V is TRBV29-1; weak D call: TRBD2 (5 bases). The CDR3 covers 13 residues. Trimming shortened V by 0 bases and J by 2 bases, and 7 bases separated the two germline ends. Germline V gene lookup returns CDR1 SQVTM and CDR2 ANQGSEA. CDR3: CSVEEPGQETQYF. The CDR3 bases are TGCAGCGTTGAAGAACCGGGGCAAGAGACCCAGTACTTC.

Turning to this clone: The sample holds other DNA sequences that translate to the same CDR3. The chain links TRBV28 to TRBJ1-2, with D hard to call. V was shortened by 6 bases and J by 4 bases, with 9 bases between the two germline ends. This CDR3 comprises 12 residues. Per the germline V gene, CDR1 is MDHEN and CDR2 is SYDVKM. In DNA, the CDR3 is TGTGCCAGCAGCCCCCCAGGCTATGGCTACACCTTC. Translated: CASSPPGYGYTF.

This clone is a singleton in its sample. The chain uses TRBV7-3 and TRBJ2-1; 13 nucleotides match TRBD2. This CDR3 spans 15 amino acids. The V gene end was trimmed by 5 bases and the J gene end by 5 bases; junction bases not matched to a gene: 3. CDR1 and CDR2 (germline): SGHTA, FQGTGA. The CDR3 spells CASSRTSGSHNEQFF. The CDR3 DNA is TGTGCCAGCAGCCGGACTAGCGGGAGCCACAATGAGCAGTTCTTC.

This rearrangement joins TRBV6-5 to TRBJ1-1, with unresolved D. With 0 bases removed from V and 3 bases from J, the gap between germline ends came to 8 bases. Germline V gene data show CDR1 as MNHEY and CDR2 as SVGAGI. This CDR3 is 14 amino acids long. The CDR3 is CASSYSPPDTEAFF. The CDR3 bases are TGTGCCAGCAGTTACTCACCCCCGGACACTGAAGCTTTCTTT.

The rearrangement links TRBV30 to TRBJ2-3, with 15 bases lining up with TRBD2. Losses at the gene ends were 8 bases for V and 3 bases for J; bases not matched to a gene: 3. Germline loops: CDR1 GTSNPN, CDR2 SVGIG (reference sequence). The CDR3 covers 14 residues. Here the CDR3 DNA reads TGTGCCGGAGGGACTAGCGGGAGGACAGATACGCAGTATTTT. Its translation: CAGGTSGRTDTQYF.

The V and J genes are TRBV6-5 and TRBJ1-2, with a possible D match to TRBD1 (6 bases). This CDR3 contains 14 residues. V was trimmed by 2 bases and J by 4 bases, leaving 11 bases between them. Germline loops: CDR1 MNHEY, CDR2 SVGAGI. The CDR3 DNA reads as TGTGCCAGCAGTTACAGTCAGGGGTCCTATGGCTACACCTTC. Translating gives CASSYSQGSYGYTF.

This chain connects TRBV30 to TRBJ1-1, with a weak D call TRBD1 (5 bases). CDR3 length: 15 residues. Trimming removed 4 bases at V and 1 base at J, with 16 bases between. Looked up from germline, CDR1 is GTSNPN and CDR2 is SVGIG (reference sequence). CDR3 loop: CAWTGRGGRNTEAFF. In nucleotides, the CDR3 is TGTGCCTGGACTGGGCGCGGGGGAAGGAACACTGAAGCTTTCTTT.

The chain has TRBV6-6 and TRBJ2-7; 7 nucleotides align to TRBD2. V was pared by 0 bases and J by 3 bases, with 8 bases of the junction left unmatched. The CDR3 extends over 16 amino acids. The V gene's germline CDR1 is MNHNY and CDR2 SVGAGI (reference sequence). The CDR3 DNA reads TGTGCCAGCAGTTACTCGTGGGCTAGCGGACACTACGAGCAGTACTTC. Protein sequence: CASSYSWASGHYEQYF.

This chain connects TRBV7-9 to TRBJ2-3, with D unresolved. Deletions cut 1 base from V and 2 bases from J, with 7 bases between. This CDR3 spans 14 amino acids. Germline values: CDR1 SEHNR, CDR2 FQNEAQ (reference sequence). CDR3: CASSLGHYTDTQYF. The CDR3 DNA is TGTGCCAGCAGCTTAGGACATTACACAGATACGCAGTATTTT.

The rearrangement joins TRBV7-2 to TRBJ1-1; TRBD1 might be the D (5 bases). Trimming shortened V by 5 bases and J by 4 bases, and 17 bases separated the two germline ends. The germline CDR1 and CDR2 sequences are SGHTA and FQGNSA. The CDR3 has 15 amino acids. This CDR3 reads CASSRAMAGGTEAFF. The CDR3 coding sequence is TGTGCCAGCAGCCGGGCTATGGCCGGGGGCACTGAAGCTTTCTTT.

The CDR3 DNA follows: TGTGCCAGCAGCTTAGCGCAGGGGACAGCCCTCTACGAGCAGTACTTC. Translating it yields CASSLAQGTALYEQYF. The chain links TRBV7-9 to TRBJ2-7; TRBD1 matches at 7 bases. V was clipped by 0 bases and J by 3 bases; unmatched bases: 8. The CDR3 extends over 16 amino acids. Germline V gene data show CDR1 as SEHNR and CDR2 as FQNEAQ (reference sequence). The entire variable domain, with the rest obtained from reference TRBV7-9 and TRBJ2-7, is as follows: DTGVSQNPRHKITKRGQNVTFRCDPISEHNRLYWYRQTLGQGPEFLTYFQNEAQLEKSRLLSDRFSAERPKGSFSTLEIQRTEQGDSAMYLCASSLAQGTALYEQYFGPGTRLTVT.

CDR3 coding DNA: TGTGCCAGCTCACCACGGCAGGTCCTTCAAGAGACCCAGTACTTC. This codes for CASSPRQVLQETQYF. The chain carries TRBV18 and TRBJ2-5; D gene uncertain. Germline CDR1 is KGHSH and CDR2 is LQKENI. V was cut by 1 base and J by 2 bases, with 11 bases left in between. The CDR3 runs 15 residues.

J is TRBJ1-5 and V is TRBV11-1, with TRBD1 matching 7 bases. V was clipped by 8 bases and J by 5 bases; unmatched bases: 6. CDR1 and CDR2 (germline): SGHAT, FQDESV (reference sequence). There are 13 residues in the CDR3. Here the CDR3 reads CASGQDRDQPQHF. CDR3 sequence (DNA): TGTGCCAGCGGCCAAGACAGGGATCAGCCCCAGCATTTT.

The chain has TRBV6-2 or TRBV6-3 and TRBJ1-2; 8 nucleotides align to TRBD1. The CDR3 runs 17 residues. The V gene's germline CDR1 is MNHEY and CDR2 SVGEGT. Losses at the gene ends were 5 bases for V and 4 bases for J; bases not matched to a gene: 15. The CDR3 sequence is CASSLYATGASLYGYTF. The CDR3 DNA reads TGTGCCAGCAGTCTATATGCGACAGGGGCGTCCCTCTATGGCTACACCTTC.

This clone was detected a few times. The chain links TRBV24-1 to TRBJ1-2, with TRBD1 as a possible D gene (6 bases). The V gene's germline CDR1 is KGHDR and CDR2 SFDVKD. Trimming left V 3 bases short and J 1 base short, with 8 bases between. The CDR3 spans 14 residues. The CDR3 protein is CATSDRTVNYGYTF. The CDR3 bases are TGTGCCACCAGTGATCGGACAGTTAACTATGGCTACACCTTC.

The chain couples TRBV15 to TRBJ2-1; unclear D gene. Germline V gene lookup returns CDR1 LNHNV and CDR2 YYDKDF (reference sequence). The germline V and J ends were trimmed by 2 bases and 0 bases, with 8 bases remaining between them. There are 15 residues in the CDR3. CDR3 sequence: CATSRPASSYNEQFF. Written as DNA, the CDR3 is TGTGCCACCAGCAGACCCGCGAGCTCCTACAATGAGCAGTTCTTC.

The chain uses TRBV6-4 and TRBJ2-1; 7 positions match TRBD1. CDR1 and CDR2 from the germline V gene are MRHNA and SNTAGT. This CDR3 spans 16 amino acids. The J segment lost 5 bases and the V segment lost 4 bases, leaving 11 bases of the junction unmatched. CDR3: CASSAQPGTAHNEQFF. CDR3 DNA: TGTGCCAGCAGTGCTCAACCCGGGACAGCCCACAATGAGCAGTTCTTC.

The chain couples TRBV28 to TRBJ1-5, with 7 bases aligning to TRBD1. The CDR3 sequence is 19 residues long. Germline V gene sequence: CDR1 MDHEN, CDR2 SYDVKM. V gave up 2 bases and J gave up 0 bases; unmatched junction bases: 13. The CDR3 loop reads CASSLPQSTGYGSNQPQHF. The CDR3 nucleotides read TGTGCCAGCAGTTTACCCCAATCGACAGGGTATGGTAGCAATCAGCCCCAGCATTTT.

This clone was seen a single time. The V gene is TRBV27, the J gene TRBJ2-1; D is ambiguous. The V end lost 1 base, the J end lost 9 bases, and 4 bases lay between the germline ends. The CDR3 contains 11 residues. Germline V gene data show CDR1 as MNHEY and CDR2 as SMNVEV (reference sequence). CDR3 nucleotides: TGTGCCAGCAGTTTATTGCGTGAGCAGTTCTTC. The encoded protein is CASSLLREQFF.

This clone was recorded once. The chain uses TRBV5-1 and TRBJ2-5, with 9 bases identical to TRBD2. CDR1 SGHRS and CDR2 YFSETQ come from the germline V gene. The CDR3 has 17 amino acids. The trim removed 3 bases at V and 1 base at J, leaving 10 bases unmatched. DNA of the CDR3: TGCGCCAGCAGCTCACACCCCCCACTAGCGGGCCAAGAGACCCAGTACTTC. Amino acids: CASSSHPPLAGQETQYF.

The V call is TRBV3-1 (or the pseudogene TRBV3-2), the J call TRBJ1-3, with 8 nucleotides matching TRBD1. This CDR3 is 15 amino acids long. Germline V gene sequence: CDR1 LGHDT, CDR2 YNNKEL (reference sequence). Trimming cost V 5 bases and J 8 bases; bases outside gene matches: 11. CDR3 in amino acids: CASSFRQGRGDTIYF. For the CDR3, the DNA is TGTGCCAGCAGCTTTCGACAGGGGAGGGGGGACACCATATATTTT.

This clone was detected only a few times. The CDR3 is CASSRQGNGYTF. The CDR3 nucleotides are TGTGCCAGCAGCCGACAGGGAAATGGCTACACCTTC. The rearrangement uses TRBV11-1 and TRBJ1-2; 7 nucleotides agree with TRBD1. Losses at the gene ends were 5 bases for V and 6 bases for J; bases not matched to a gene: 3. Per the germline V gene, CDR1 is SGHAT and CDR2 is FQDESV (reference sequence). The CDR3 totals 12 residues.

The chain carries TRBV5-7 and TRBJ2-7, with a possible D match to TRBD1 (5 bases). TRBV5-7 has ORF status, its function being uncertain. This CDR3 contains 14 residues. With 0 bases removed from V and 3 bases from J, the gap between germline ends came to 10 bases. The CDR3 DNA is TGTGCCAGCAGCTTGGGACAGCTGATCTACGAGCAGTACTTC. As protein: CASSLGQLIYEQYF.

The chain carries TRBV6-4 and TRBJ1-2, with D possibly matching TRBD1 (5 bases). V lost 9 bases to trimming and J lost 4 bases, with 15 bases between them. The CDR3 spans 13 residues. CDR1 is MRHNA, CDR2 SNTAGT, per germline. In nucleotides, the CDR3 is TGTGCCAGTAGACAGACAGAGAGCTATGGCTACACCTTC. It yields the protein CASRQTESYGYTF.

This chain joins TRBV3-1 (or the pseudogene TRBV3-2) and TRBJ2-2, with TRBD1 matching 10 bases. The trim removed 4 bases at V and 5 bases at J, leaving 4 bases unmatched. This CDR3 is 15 amino acids long. Germline values: CDR1 LGHDT, CDR2 YNNKEL (reference sequence). CDR3 loop: CASSPRDRGTGELFF. DNA for the CDR3: TGTGCCAGCAGCCCCCGGGACAGGGGTACCGGGGAGCTGTTTTTT.

This sequence joins TRBV6-2 or TRBV6-3 and TRBJ1-2; tentatively, D is TRBD1 (5 bases). Trimming removed 4 bases at V and 7 bases at J, with 19 bases between. This CDR3 region has 15 residues. From germline, CDR1 is MNHEY and CDR2 SVGEGT. The CDR3: CASSSETGRMRGYTF. The CDR3 DNA is TGTGCCAGCAGTTCCGAAACAGGAAGAATGCGTGGCTACACCTTC.